The present entry profiles one T cell receptor beta chain with its context. The record originates from a study of blood T cell repertoires in COVID-19. Across the study: Samples representing acute and convalescent COVID-19 were sourced from the United States, Italy and Spain. PBMCs, B-cell-depleted T cells, or T cells were the source of the cDNA or gDNA that made up the material.

CDR3 size: 15 residues. With 6 bases clipped from V and 2 bases from J, the junction kept 9 bases outside the gene matches. Looked up from germline, CDR1 is SGHRS and CDR2 is YFSETQ. Under the authors' procedure: Nucleated cell counts were estimated from reference gene primer amplification. This table comes from immunoSEQ multiplex PCR, and its TCRdb copy is limited to in-frame clones, with some not included. The V and J calls and clone size are taken from that table; D and trimming were inferred from the DNA. The sample contains about 260,000 clones, over 70% of which appear only once. Source material: peripheral blood. The gene calls are TRBV5-1 and TRBJ2-5; TRBD1 aligns across 8 bases. This clonotype was obtained from a woman between 40 and 50 years old who had recovered from COVID-19. The DNA for the CDR3 is TGCGCCAGCACCCGACAGGGGCAAGAGCAAGAGACCCAGTACTTC. The encoded protein is CASTRQGQEQETQYF.